Here is one T cell receptor (beta chain) with its context. As yet, its antigen is unknown. This sample stems from a study of Ad26.COV2.S vaccination and SARS-CoV-2 variants. Study overall: Ad26.COV2.S given intramuscularly, once or twice 56 days apart.

Treatment given: some 20 received Ad26.COV2.S at low or high dose, single or two shots; 5 received placebo; per-sample allocation not given. Sampling took place 63 days after the first vaccine or placebo injection. An adult donor aged 18-55 years was enrolled in Boston. Study results and caveats: Comparability of non-spike TCR breadth was observed across vaccine and placebo recipients. It is possible that the TCR breadth and depth analyses underestimated the total T cell responses.

The table came from immunoSEQ multiplex PCR; TCRdb's copy has only in-frame clones and leaves some out. The sample holds approximately 300,000 clones, approximately 86% seen once. The sequencing here drew on peripheral blood, taken in a trial of Ad26.COV2.S vaccine versus placebo. The source is a person aged 18 to 59 who received the Ad26.COV2.S COVID-19 vaccine or a placebo.

CDR3 loop: CASSTGNYGYTF. The CDR3 DNA follows: TGTGCCAGTTCTACAGGAAACTATGGCTACACCTTC. J is TRBJ1-2 and V is TRBV12-3 or TRBV12-4; weak D call: TRBD1 (5 bases). V gave up 9 bases and J gave up 2 bases, with 10 bases separating them. The CDR3 is made up of 12 amino acids.